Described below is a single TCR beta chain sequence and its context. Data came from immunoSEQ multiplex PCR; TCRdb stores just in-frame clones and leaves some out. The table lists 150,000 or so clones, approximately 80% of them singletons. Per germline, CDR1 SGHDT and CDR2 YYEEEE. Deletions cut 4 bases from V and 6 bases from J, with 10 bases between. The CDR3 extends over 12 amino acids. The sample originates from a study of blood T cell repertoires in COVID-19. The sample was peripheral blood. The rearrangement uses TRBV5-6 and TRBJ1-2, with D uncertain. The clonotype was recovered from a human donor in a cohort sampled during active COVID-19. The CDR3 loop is CASSTLGDGYTF. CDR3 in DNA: TGTGCCAGCAGCACCCTCGGGGATGGCTACACCTTC.